A selection of T cell receptor beta chains follows, all from one sample in a study of blood T cell repertoires in COVID-19. Profiling relied on immunoSEQ multiplex PCR, and the TCRdb table lists in-frame clones only, not all of them. The sample yields around 480,000 clones, roughly 88% seen once. Sequencing used peripheral blood. These receptors originate from a woman in her forties or fifties with COVID-19, enrolled during active disease. Both conserved end residues are part of each CDR3. The D gene is left open where the match is weak.

CDR3 protein	V gene	D gene
CASSLIGGDTQYF	TRBV7-3	NA
CASSLSRGGGSGEQFF	TRBV7-2	TRBD2
CSARGQGSYGGYTF	TRBV29-1	TRBD1
CASSPPTGKASEAFF	TRBV9	TRBD1
CASRIGQGRGYTF	TRBV2	TRBD1
CASSPMRGGRYTDTQYF	TRBV6-6	TRBD2
CASSPGGLPAYNEQFF	TRBV5-4	TRBD2
CASSLDPYHYGYTF	TRBV5-6	NA
CAISNGQGANTEAFF	TRBV10-3	TRBD1
CAWSSGESQPQHF	TRBV30	NA
CASRGRGSYEQYF	TRBV6-5	NA
CASSPQTGYNSPLHF	TRBV7-9	NA
CASSRQRGTGELFF	TRBV18	NA
CASSEAAGRYNEQFF	TRBV6-1	NA
CASSSSGGGSYEQYF	TRBV5-4	TRBD2
CASRTSGSTNTQYF	TRBV19	TRBD2
CSVEEGYEQYF	TRBV29-1	NA
CASSSRGASAGELFF	TRBV11-3	NA
CASSKGQGAENTIYF	TRBV5-1	TRBD1
CASSSRTGRLGGYTF	TRBV13	TRBD1
CASSQDLGVQETQYF	TRBV3-1/TRBV3-2	NA
CASSYSSGGANTGELFF	TRBV6-2/TRBV6-3	TRBD2
CASSEGSFYGYTF	TRBV6-4	NA
CASSPKAGAQYF	TRBV11-2	NA
CASRDRNTEAFF	TRBV6-6	NA
CASSQGDTDNYGYTF	TRBV4-2	NA